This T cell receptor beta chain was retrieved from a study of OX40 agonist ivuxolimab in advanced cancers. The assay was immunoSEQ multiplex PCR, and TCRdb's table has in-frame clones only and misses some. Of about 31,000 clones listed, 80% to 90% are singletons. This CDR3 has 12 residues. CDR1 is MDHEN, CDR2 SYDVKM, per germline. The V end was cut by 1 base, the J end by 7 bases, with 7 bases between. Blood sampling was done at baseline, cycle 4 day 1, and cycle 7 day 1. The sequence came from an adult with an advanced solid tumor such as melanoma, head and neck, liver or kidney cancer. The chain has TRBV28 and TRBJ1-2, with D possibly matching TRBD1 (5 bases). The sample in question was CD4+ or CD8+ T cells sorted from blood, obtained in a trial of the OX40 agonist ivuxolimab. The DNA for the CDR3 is TGTGCCAGCAGTTTATTGGGACGTGGCTACACCTTC. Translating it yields CASSLLGRGYTF.